The rows below give T cell receptor beta chains drawn from one sample of a study of CD8 T cells in ankylosing spondylitis. TCRdb reprocessed the 5' RACE reads via MiXCR and lists one record per CDR3 protein. The sample has about 840,000 distinct CDR3 sequences, over 9.5% seen once. The sample consisted of blood, either unsorted or a sorted T cell fraction (not recorded which). Receptors were obtained from a male donor with ankylosing spondylitis. The CDR3 runs from the conserved cysteine through the conserved F or W. D genes are given only for firm matches. Clone size, where shown, is once, few, many, or a class for clones that have expanded.

TRBJ2-3 | TRBV7-2 | . | few | TGTGCCAGCAGCTTAAACGAGGGGGATACGCAGTATTTT | CASSLNEGDTQYF
TRBJ2-1 | TRBV29-1 | . | many | TGCAGCGTTGTGGGCAGGGGAGGCTTGATCGCCTACAATGAGCAGTTCTTC | CSVVGRGGLIAYNEQFF
TRBJ2-3 | TRBV5-1 | TRBD2 | few | TGCGCCAGCAGCTTGGACCTAGCGGGAGACACAGATACGCAGTATTTT | CASSLDLAGDTDTQYF
TRBJ1-5 | TRBV20-1 | TRBD1 | . | TGCAGTGCACGTCCGGGACAGGGGAATCAGCCCCAGCATTTT | CSARPGQGNQPQHF
TRBJ2-5 | TRBV5-1 | TRBD1 | many | TGTGCCAGCAGTCGGGACAGGGTCCAAGAGACCCAGTACTTC | CASSRDRVQETQYF
TRBJ2-3 | TRBV11-2 | . | . | TGTGCCAGCAGCGTCTGGATAGGGCGGACCACAGATACGCAGTATTTT | CASSVWIGRTTDTQYF
TRBJ1-6 | TRBV9 | . | many | TGTGCCAGCAGCGTATCGGACGGGTCTTTGTCACCCCTCCACTTT | CASSVSDGSLSPLHF
TRBJ2-1 | TRBV20-1 | . | few | TGCAGTGCTCTACAGCTGAGGGCAGGGAGGTACAATGAGCAGTTCTTC | CSALQLRAGRYNEQFF
TRBJ2-2 | TRBV7-2 | . | . | TGTGCCAGCAGCATCGACACCGGGGAGCTGTTTTTT | CASSIDTGELFF
TRBJ2-1 | TRBV7-2 | TRBD1 | few | TGTGCCAGCAGCTCGGGACAGGGAGTGGGCAATGAGCAGTTCTTC | CASSSGQGVGNEQFF
TRBJ2-2 | TRBV4-3 | . | . | TGCGCCAGCAGCCAAGAAGAGAGGACCGGGGAGCTGTTTTTT | CASSQEERTGELFF
TRBJ1-5 | TRBV10-2 | . | few | TGCGCCAGCAGTGTCGGGGGACAGCCCCAGCATTTT | CASSVGGQPQHF
TRBJ1-1 | TRBV20-1 | . | . | TGCAGTGCTAGAGATCAGGGGTACACTGAAGCTTTCTTT | CSARDQGYTEAFF
TRBJ1-2 | TRBV20-1 | . | . | TGCAGTGCGGACGGGGGCAACTATGGCTACACCTTC | CSADGGNYGYTF
TRBJ1-6 | TRBV7-2 | . | few | TGTGCCGGAGGATCCTATAATTCACCCCTCCACTTT | CAGGSYNSPLHF
TRBJ2-1 | TRBV20-1 | TRBD2 | . | TGCAGTGCGACTAGCGGACGGCGCCCCGGTGAGCAGTTCTTC | CSATSGRRPGEQFF
TRBJ1-1 | TRBV7-9 | . | few | TGTGCCAGCAGCTCAGGAGACACGTACACTGAAGCTTTCTTT | CASSSGDTYTEAFF
TRBJ2-1 | TRBV20-1 | . | many | TGCAGTGCTAGTGGTCCGGGACGCTCCTACAATGAGCAGTTCTTC | CSASGPGRSYNEQFF
TRBJ1-3 | TRBV9 | . | many | TGTGCCAGCAGCGTAGGACTCTCTGGAAACACCATATATTTT | CASSVGLSGNTIYF
TRBJ2-4 | TRBV20-1 | . | many | TGCAGTGCTAGAGGGGGACTGGCGTCCAAAAACATTCAGTACTTC | CSARGGLASKNIQYF
TRBJ2-2 | TRBV6-2/TRBV6-3 | TRBD1 | . | TGTGCCAGCAGTTACTCTGGACAGGCGAACACCGGGGAGCTGTTTTTT | CASSYSGQANTGELFF
TRBJ1-1 | TRBV6-2/TRBV6-3 | . | many | TGTGCCAGCATAGGACAGTTGAACACTGAAGCTTTCTTT | CASIGQLNTEAFF
TRBJ2-5 | TRBV7-9 | TRBD2 | . | TGTGCCAGCAGCCCTCCATTCCGGGGGGGTAAAGAGACCCAGTACTTC | CASSPPFRGGKETQYF
TRBJ1-2 | TRBV20-1 | TRBD1 | few | TGCAGTGCTAGAGCCACCTACACAGGGGGAGGCGGCTACACCTTC | CSARATYTGGGGYTF
TRBJ2-5 | TRBV20-1 | . | . | TGCAGTGCTCCCCCCCTGCGGGGCAGCAGGGAGACCCAGTACTTC | CSAPPLRGSRETQYF
TRBJ2-1 | TRBV7-9 | . | . | TGTGCCAGCAGCTCGGGACTGTCCACTCGCAATGAGCAGTTCTTC | CASSSGLSTRNEQFF
TRBJ2-3 | TRBV18 | . | . | TGTGCCAGCTCACCACCTAACGGGAGAGGGAGCACAGATACGCAGTATTTT | CASSPPNGRGSTDTQYF
TRBJ2-2 | TRBV30 | TRBD1 | . | TGTGCCTGGGCGGACAGGGGAGTCAGCGGGGAGCTGTTTTTT | CAWADRGVSGELFF
TRBJ2-1 | TRBV7-9 | TRBD2 | . | TGTGCCAGCAGCTTAGCCGGGACTAGCGGGAGGGCCGCCGAGCAGTTCTTC | CASSLAGTSGRAAEQFF
TRBJ2-1 | TRBV29-1 | TRBD2 | many | TGCAGCGTTCGGGGGGGGGCGTGGGCCGATGAGCAGTTCTTC | CSVRGGAWADEQFF
TRBJ2-7 | TRBV20-1 | TRBD2 | . | TGCAGTGCTAGGCGCCCGGCTAGCGGGCACTACGAGCAGTACTTC | CSARRPASGHYEQYF
TRBJ2-5 | TRBV20-1 | . | few | TGCAGTGCTAGAGATAAGCCTAGCGAGTACCAAGAGACCCAGTACTTC | CSARDKPSEYQETQYF
TRBJ2-7 | TRBV7-2 | . | few | TGTGCCAGCAGCCCCTTTTCTTACGAGCAGTACTTC | CASSPFSYEQYF
TRBJ2-7 | TRBV6-2/TRBV6-3 | . | few | TGTGCCAGCAGTATTACGGGACACTACGAGCAGTACTTC | CASSITGHYEQYF
TRBJ1-5 | TRBV20-1 | . | . | TGCAGTGCTAACCACAGGGATGGCAATCAGCCCCAGCATTTT | CSANHRDGNQPQHF
TRBJ2-5 | TRBV5-1 | TRBD1 | many | TGCGCCAGCAGCTTGAGGACAGGGGAACCCCAAGAGACCCAGTACTTC | CASSLRTGEPQETQYF
TRBJ1-1 | TRBV6-2/TRBV6-3 | . | few | TGTGCCAGCAGTCCTTTCCGGGGGCGAGCCCGGTTAGGTGAAGCTTTCTTT | CASSPFRGRARLGEAFF
TRBJ2-4 | TRBV7-2 | . | few | TGTGCCAGCAGCTTAGCGTGGAGGACTTCTACTATTCTAGCCAAAAACATTCAGTACTTC | CASSLAWRTSTILAKNIQYF
TRBJ2-7 | TRBV28 | TRBD1 | . | TGTGCCAGCAGTCCCGGACAGGGGAACGTCTACGAGCAGTACTTC | CASSPGQGNVYEQYF
TRBJ2-2 | TRBV7-2 | . | few | TGTGCCAGCAGCTTTTTGAACTGGCCGAACACCGGGGAGCTGTTTTTT | CASSFLNWPNTGELFF
TRBJ2-7 | TRBV10-3 | TRBD1 | . | TGTGCCATTAGGTCTGGGCAGGGGGCCTACGAGCAGTACTTC | CAIRSGQGAYEQYF
TRBJ2-2 | TRBV20-1 | . | few | TGCAGTGCTAGGAACAGAATCCTCGCGAACACCGGGGAGCTGTTTTTT | CSARNRILANTGELFF
TRBJ2-5 | TRBV18 | . | many | TGTGCCAGCTCACCCCGCGACAGTTGGCAAGAGACCCAGTACTTC | CASSPRDSWQETQYF
TRBJ2-5 | TRBV12-3/TRBV12-4 | . | . | TGTGCCAGCAGTTTAGGCGGTGGCGATGAGACCCAGTACTTC | CASSLGGGDETQYF
TRBJ2-3 | TRBV11-3 | . | . | TGTGCCAGCAGCTTAACCACGGGGACAGATACGCAGTATTTT | CASSLTTGTDTQYF
TRBJ2-3 | TRBV7-9 | . | . | TGTGCCAGCAGCTTAGCGCAGGGAATCACAGATACGCAGTATTTT | CASSLAQGITDTQYF
TRBJ2-2 | TRBV5-1 | TRBD1 | . | TGCGCCAGCAGCAAGGGGGCCGGCACCGGGGAGCTGTTTTTT | CASSKGAGTGELFF
TRBJ2-1 | TRBV10-3 | . | few | TGTGCCACCACCTCGGGACAAGGCGACAATGAGCAGTTCTTC | CATTSGQGDNEQFF
TRBJ2-5 | TRBV12-3/TRBV12-4 | . | . | TGTGCCAGCACTCCCAGAGTAGGGAAAGAGACCCAGTACTTC | CASTPRVGKETQYF
TRBJ2-1 | TRBV7-2 | . | many | TGTGCCAGCAGCCTCCGACTAGGACTCAATGAGCAGTTCTTC | CASSLRLGLNEQFF
TRBJ2-7 | TRBV6-5 | . | . | TGTGCCAGCAGTTACGAGAGTAGCTCCTACGAGCAGTACTTC | CASSYESSSYEQYF
TRBJ2-5 | TRBV4-2 | . | many | TGTGCCAGCAGCCAAGAAAGGACGGAGGCGGTCCAAGAGACCCAGTACTTC | CASSQERTEAVQETQYF
TRBJ1-2 | TRBV12-3/TRBV12-4 | . | few | TGTGCCAGCAGTCCAGGGTTCCGGAACTATGGCTACACCTTC | CASSPGFRNYGYTF